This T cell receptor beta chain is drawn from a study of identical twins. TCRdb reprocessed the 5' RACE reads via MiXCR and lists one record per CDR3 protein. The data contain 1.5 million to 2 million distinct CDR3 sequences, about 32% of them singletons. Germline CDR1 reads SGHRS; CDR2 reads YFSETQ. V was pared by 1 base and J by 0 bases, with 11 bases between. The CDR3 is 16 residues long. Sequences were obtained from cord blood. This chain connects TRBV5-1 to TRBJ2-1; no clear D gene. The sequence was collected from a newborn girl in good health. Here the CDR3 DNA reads TGCGCCAGCAGCTTGAACAGAGTATTCTCCTACAATGAGCAGTTCTTC. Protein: CASSLNRVFSYNEQFF.